This T cell receptor beta chain was obtained from a study of blood T cell repertoires in COVID-19. Study-level information: Material from acute and convalescent COVID-19 was sourced from the United States, Italy and Spain. Sources were T cells, B-cell-depleted T cells, or PBMCs; the material itself was cDNA or gDNA.

The CDR3 sequence is 14 residues long. Germline V gene sequence: CDR1 MNHEY, CDR2 SVGAGI. V shed 6 bases and J shed 6 bases, with 17 bases lying between them. In the study's own analysis: By means of reference gene primer amplification, nucleated cell counts were estimated. This table comes from immunoSEQ multiplex PCR, and its TCRdb copy is limited to in-frame clones, with some not included. Clonal size and the V and J genes are those of that table, whereas D and trimming came from the DNA. The sample lists approximately 240,000 clones, around 85% seen once, with approximately 4% in the top ten. The clonotype was recovered from a woman aged 35 to 49 with active or convalescent COVID-19. The rearrangement joins TRBV6-5 to TRBJ1-1, with D unclear. Sequencing input: peripheral blood. The CDR3 DNA reads as TGTGCCAGCAGACGAAATGGAGTCGAGGCTGAAGCTTTCTTT. Translation gives CASRRNGVEAEAFF.